These T cell receptor beta chains were read from a single sample in a study of blood T cells in healthy people across ages. From the 5' RACE reads, TCRdb called clonotypes with MiXCR, one entry per CDR3 protein. The sample has roughly 1,000,000 distinct CDR3 sequences, under 30% seen once. These same records also appear under a second study, on T cells of mothers and their children.

Sequenced material: blood. These receptors originate from a girl aged 2-10 years in good health. The CDR3 runs from the conserved cysteine through the conserved F or W.

CDR3aa: CSVEDPGTNYEQYF
len: 14
v_gene: TRBV29-1

CDR3aa: CSIQLLNTEAFF
len: 12
v_gene: TRBV29-1

CDR3aa: CSARDHDRGLPQHF
len: 14
v_gene: TRBV20-1

CDR3aa: CASSQGWSGLAGGTGELFF
len: 19
v_gene: TRBV3-1

CDR3aa: CASSLEGGGGGNEQFF
len: 16
v_gene: TRBV7-2

CDR3aa: CATSEGTGTGELFF
len: 14
v_gene: TRBV15

CDR3aa: CSATKLGVAGTYYEQYF
len: 17
v_gene: TRBV20-1

CDR3aa: CASLPYASVTNSGNTIYF
len: 18
v_gene: TRBV6-2/TRBV6-3

CDR3aa: CASSLGLRGLVYEQYF
len: 16
v_gene: TRBV7-9

CDR3aa: CSARQGGNTEAFF
len: 13
v_gene: TRBV29-1

CDR3aa: CASLWGSRNTEAFF
len: 14
v_gene: TRBV12-3/TRBV12-4

CDR3aa: CASSDSTISEQFF
len: 13
v_gene: TRBV6-4

CDR3aa: CASSQATISEQFF
len: 13
v_gene: TRBV4-1